The 2 T cell receptor beta chains below come from one sample, sequenced in a study of persistence of HIV-infected CD4 T cells (dated by TCRdb to the early 2020s). Taken with the paper, the label for treatment or condition translates to: suppressive antiretroviral therapy. Cells were stimulated with lysates of CMV-infected fibroblasts at roughly 9.1 ug/mL. Memory CD4+ T cells that did not respond, being CD40L-negative, CD69-negative and CD45RO-high, were sorted as memory populations depleted of antigen-responding cells. No antigens are known for them. TCRbeta repertoires were sequenced from genomic DNA with the immunoSEQ hsTCRB assay version 4 in survey mode. Entries here come from immuneACCESS through TCRdb and include only in-frame sequences with V and J called. Some clones fail to appear in such tables; in the studies checked, an unresolved V gene covers under half of the shortfall, and the cause of the remainder is unknown. Here the sample has 45,000 to 55,000 clones; more than 70% occur a single time. Clones ranked in the top ten supply about 3% of the sample.

The input for sequencing was CD4+ T cells sorted from PBMCs after approximately 18-hour stimulation, taken from a patient who received antiretroviral therapy. Sample cell subset or site, as interpreted from the label and publication: CD40L-CD69- CD45RO-high memory CD4 T cells not responding to CMV lysate. The receptors shown here come from an adult man with HIV who was CMV-seropositive.

CDR3 nucleotide sequence: TGTGCCAGCAGCGGGAAGGGTCAGAACACCGGGGAGCTGTTTTTT. This translates into CASSGKGQNTGELFF. The chain employs TRBV9 and TRBJ2-2; D uncertain. CDR3 length: 15 residues. Germline V gives CDR1 SGDLS, CDR2 YYNGEE. Trimming took 3 bases from V and 1 from J, leaving 10 bases between them.

This clone appeared a few times. J is TRBJ1-6 and V is TRBV27; possibly TRBD1 for D (6 bases). V was trimmed by 6 bases and J by 10 bases, leaving 19 bases between them. Germline assignment: CDR1 MNHEY and CDR2 SMNVEV (reference sequence). CDR3 length: 15 amino acids. CDR3 sequence: CASRPTTGLGSPLHF. The CDR3 nucleotides read TGTGCCAGCAGACCTACAACAGGGCTGGGGTCACCCCTCCACTTT.